The 23 T cell receptor beta chains below were found in one sample sequenced in a study of blood T cell repertoires in COVID-19. Using immunoSEQ multiplex PCR, the repertoire was profiled, and TCRdb retains in-frame clones only, with some absent. Here the sample spans some 87,000 clones, about 90% being singletons. Sequencing was carried out using peripheral blood. These receptors were obtained from a human donor with COVID-19, enrolled during active disease. The donor label of this sample is uncertain.

The V and J genes are TRBV24-1 and TRBJ2-1, with TRBD1 matching 9 bases. Germline lookup yields CDR1 KGHDR and CDR2 SFDVKD. The length of the CDR3 is 15 residues. The J segment lost 6 bases and the V segment lost 1 base, leaving 3 bases of the junction unmatched. CDR3 region: CATSDLGTGSNEQFF. CDR3 DNA sequence: TGTGCCACCAGTGATTTAGGGACAGGGTCCAATGAGCAGTTCTTC.

The chain recombines TRBV24-1 with TRBJ2-1; the match to TRBD1 covers 10 bases. V lost 4 bases to trimming and J lost 4 bases; unmatched junction nucleotides: 6. CDR3 length equals 16 residues. Germline CDR1 is KGHDR and CDR2 is SFDVKD. CDR3 in DNA: TGTGCCACCAGTGAAGGGGACAGGGGAAATTACAATGAGCAGTTCTTC. The encoded protein is CATSEGDRGNYNEQFF.

The rearrangement joins TRBV9 to TRBJ1-2, with D maybe TRBD1 (5 bases). CDR3 length: 14 residues. Per germline, CDR1 SGDLS and CDR2 YYNGEE. Trimming left V 4 bases short and J 2 bases short, with 12 bases between. CDR3 nucleotide sequence: TGTGCCAGCAGCCCCCAGACAGAGAACTATGGCTACACCTTC. The encoded protein is CASSPQTENYGYTF.

The V call is TRBV4-2, the J call TRBJ2-7, with D possibly being TRBD2 (5 bases). The V gene's germline CDR1 is LGHNA and CDR2 YNFKEQ. CDR3 size: 15 residues. The V end was cut by 4 bases, the J end by 2 bases, with 15 bases between. Written as DNA, the CDR3 is TGTGCCAGCAGCCCGCCGAGGGCAGTCACCTACGAGCAGTACTTC. Translated: CASSPPRAVTYEQYF.

The chain is built from TRBV2 and TRBJ2-1; a possible D gene is TRBD1 (6 bases). The CDR3 runs to 15 residues. CDR1 is SNHLY and CDR2 is FYNNEI in the germline V gene. Trimming shortened V by 4 bases and J by 3 bases, and 13 bases separated the two germline ends. DNA for the CDR3: TGTGCCAGCAGTGTGGGGGCAGGGCACTACAATGAGCAGTTCTTC. The encoded protein is CASSVGAGHYNEQFF.

V gene TRBV7-9 combines with J gene TRBJ1-5, with 12 positions matching TRBD1. J gave up 0 bases and V 3 bases, and 9 bases lay outside the gene matches. The germline V gene encodes CDR1 SEHNR and CDR2 FQNEAQ (reference sequence). This CDR3 is 19 amino acids long. The CDR3 spells CASSLAGTGGAGSNQPQHF. The CDR3 nucleotides read TGTGCCAGCAGCTTGGCCGGGACAGGGGGCGCGGGTAGCAATCAGCCCCAGCATTTT.

The chain has TRBV9 and TRBJ2-2, with a weak D call TRBD2 (5 bases). CDR1 and CDR2 (germline): SGDLS, YYNGEE. This CDR3 has 16 residues. Trimming took 4 bases from V and 0 from J, leaving 13 bases between them. CDR3 nucleotide sequence: TGTGCCAGCAGCCTTAGAAGCGGCCCGAACACCGGGGAGCTGTTTTTT. Translation: CASSLRSGPNTGELFF.

This clone was recorded a few times. The chain links TRBV7-9 to TRBJ2-4; no clear D. V gave up 5 bases and J gave up 2 bases, with 10 bases separating them. Germline loops: CDR1 SEHNR, CDR2 FQNEAQ (reference sequence). The CDR3 has 14 amino acids. CDR3 sequence: CASSHDTSKNIQYF. CDR3 in DNA: TGTGCCAGCAGCCATGACACGTCCAAAAACATTCAGTACTTC.

The genes are TRBV3-1 (or the pseudogene TRBV3-2) and TRBJ1-4; a weak D match, TRBD1 (6 bases). The CDR3 loop spans 15 amino acids. Germline assignment: CDR1 LGHDT and CDR2 YNNKEL (reference sequence). The V gene lost 0 bases and the J gene lost 7 bases, with 12 bases spanning the gap. CDR3 amino acids: CASSQDWGRVEKLFF. CDR3 sequence (DNA): TGTGCCAGCAGCCAAGATTGGGGGCGCGTTGAAAAACTGTTTTTT.

This clone turned up a few times. This chain uses TRBV5-1 with TRBJ2-1; a weak D match, TRBD2 (6 bases). Trimming stripped 4 bases from V and 9 bases from J, with 14 bases between. The germline CDR1 and CDR2 sequences are SGHRS and YFSETQ. CDR3 length: 13 residues. CDR3 DNA: TGCGCCAGCAGCCCGGAGGGGTCCGGTGAGCAGTTCTTC. Translated, it gives CASSPEGSGEQFF.

V usage is TRBV4-2 and J usage is TRBJ1-2, with D uncertain. V dropped 2 bases and J dropped 6 bases, with 13 bases sitting between them. This CDR3 is 14 amino acids long. Germline CDR1 LGHNA, CDR2 YNFKEQ. The CDR3 spells CASSQRLTENGYTF. CDR3 DNA: TGTGCCAGCAGCCAACGGCTTACGGAGAATGGCTACACCTTC.

The rearrangement joins TRBV6-5 to TRBJ2-7, with 11 bases lining up with TRBD1. Trimming at V came to 6 bases and at J to 3 bases, leaving 4 bases not matched to a gene. Germline V gene sequence: CDR1 MNHEY, CDR2 SVGAGI. CDR3 length: 14 amino acids. CDR3 residues: CASSHGTGGYEQYF. The CDR3 DNA reads TGTGCCAGCAGCCACGGGACAGGGGGCTACGAGCAGTACTTC.

The genes are TRBV7-9 and TRBJ2-7; the match to TRBD1 covers 10 bases. The CDR3 has 14 amino acids. V lost 4 bases and J lost 4; bases outside the gene matches: 4. Germline-derived CDR1 and CDR2 are SEHNR and FQNEAQ (reference sequence). Here the CDR3 DNA reads TGTGCCAGCAGCTATGGACAGGGGGAGTACGAGCAGTACTTC. It specifies CASSYGQGEYEQYF.

The rearrangement links TRBV27 to TRBJ2-7; 7 bases map to TRBD1. This CDR3 comprises 13 residues. The germline gives CDR1 MNHEY, CDR2 SMNVEV (reference sequence). V shed 6 bases and J 4 bases; nucleotides not matched to a gene: 6. The CDR3 is CASSPGTVYEQYF. Here the CDR3 DNA reads TGTGCCAGCAGCCCCGGGACAGTATACGAGCAGTACTTC.

The chain couples TRBV27 to TRBJ2-3; 9 nucleotides line up with TRBD2. CDR1 and CDR2 from the germline V gene are MNHEY and SMNVEV (reference sequence). This CDR3 comprises 13 residues. Trimming took 10 bases from V and 6 from J; bases not matched to a gene: 8. The DNA for the CDR3 is TGTGCCATCGGACTAGCGCTTGGGGATACGCAGTATTTT. Translated: CAIGLALGDTQYF.

V is TRBV2 and J is TRBJ1-5, with 9 bases lining up with TRBD1. V shed 7 bases, J shed 4 bases, and the junction held 8 bases outside the gene matches. From germline, CDR1 is SNHLY and CDR2 FYNNEI. The CDR3 consists of 15 residues. The CDR3 loop is CASKQGTGNNQPQHF. CDR3 in DNA: TGTGCCAGCAAACAAGGGACAGGGAATAATCAGCCCCAGCATTTT.

V usage is TRBV3-1 (or the pseudogene TRBV3-2) and J usage is TRBJ2-1, with D possibly matching TRBD2 (5 bases). The CDR3 is 15 residues long. V dropped 0 bases and J dropped 4 bases, with 10 bases sitting between them. CDR1 is LGHDT and CDR2 is YNNKEL in the germline V gene (reference sequence). The CDR3 bases are TGTGCCAGCAGCCAAGAGACTAACCTTTACAATGAGCAGTTCTTC. This translates into CASSQETNLYNEQFF.

The gene calls are TRBV5-1 and TRBJ2-1, with a weak D call TRBD2 (5 bases). V was pared by 0 bases and J by 2 bases, with 9 bases between. From germline, CDR1 is SGHRS and CDR2 YFSETQ. The CDR3 extends over 15 amino acids. The CDR3 loop is CASSLVPGTYNEQFF. The CDR3 nucleotides are TGCGCCAGCAGCTTGGTTCCGGGGACCTACAATGAGCAGTTCTTC.

This chain links TRBV2 with TRBJ1-6; the match to TRBD1 covers 8 bases. Germline V lookup: CDR1 SNHLY, CDR2 FYNNEI. The CDR3 covers 13 residues. Losses at the gene ends were 9 bases for V and 9 bases for J; bases not matched to a gene: 7. CDR3 coding DNA: TGTGCCAGTAATCCCGGACAGGGTTCACCCCTCCACTTT. This codes for CASNPGQGSPLHF.

This clone was detected only once. The rearrangement uses TRBV6-5 and TRBJ2-5; the match to TRBD2 covers 8 bases. With 7 bases clipped from V and 7 bases from J, the junction kept 11 bases outside the gene matches. Germline V gives CDR1 MNHEY, CDR2 SVGAGI. The CDR3 is 14 residues long. CDR3 in amino acids: CASKGLAGPGTQYF. In nucleotides, the CDR3 is TGTGCCAGCAAAGGACTAGCCGGCCCGGGGACCCAGTACTTC.

The chain combines TRBV12-3 or TRBV12-4 with TRBJ1-5, with 8 bases lining up with TRBD1. This CDR3 has 13 amino acids. J gave up 7 bases and V 6 bases, and 5 bases lay outside the gene matches. The CDR3 DNA is TGTGCCAGCAGACTGACAGGGGAACAGCCCCAGCATTTT. It yields the protein CASRLTGEQPQHF.

This clone was found a few times. V gene TRBV7-3 combines with J gene TRBJ2-2; 7 nucleotides align to TRBD1. Germline-derived CDR1 and CDR2 are SGHTA and FQGTGA. Trimming took 1 base from V and 0 from J; bases not matched to a gene: 8. The CDR3 is made up of 18 amino acids. As DNA, the CDR3 is TGTGCCAGCAGCTTAAATCAGGGGGACCTCGCGAACACCGGGGAGCTGTTTTTT. Its protein is CASSLNQGDLANTGELFF.

The genes are TRBV6-5 and TRBJ2-7, with 8 bases fitting TRBD1. The CDR3 runs 14 residues. The ends lost 7 bases at V and 5 bases at J; junction bases unmatched: 10. CDR1 is MNHEY and CDR2 is SVGAGI in the germline V gene. In nucleotides, the CDR3 is TGTGCCAGCAAACCCGCAGGGGGCATCAACGAGCAGTACTTC. Its translation is CASKPAGGINEQYF.